Listed here are 10 T cell receptor beta chains from one sample, sequenced in a study of monozygotic twins with cystic fibrosis. Here immunoSEQ multiplex PCR was the method, and the copy in TCRdb shows in-frame clones only, minus some. The table shows 14,000 to 15,000 clones, with roughly 84% occurring only once. Sequenced input: blood. All receptors come from a boy aged 5 to 17 with cystic fibrosis.

This rearrangement joins TRBV9 to TRBJ1-2; a weak D match, TRBD1 (5 bases). This CDR3 region has 16 residues. V was cut by 0 bases and J by 1 base, with 13 bases left in between. The germline V gene has CDR1 SGDLS and CDR2 YYNGEE. This chain's CDR3 is CASSVASGDSNYGYTF. In DNA form, the CDR3 reads TGTGCCAGCAGCGTAGCTTCCGGAGACAGTAACTATGGCTACACCTTC.

The rearrangement joins TRBV18 to TRBJ1-4, with TRBD1 as a possible D gene (6 bases). Germline CDR1 reads KGHSH; CDR2 reads LQKENI. V lost 4 bases and J lost 12, with 18 bases in between. The CDR3 runs to 14 residues. CDR3 protein: CASSQGVIPEELFF. The DNA for the CDR3 is TGTGCCAGCTCACAGGGGGTGATCCCCGAAGAACTGTTTTTT.

The chain has TRBV5-1 and TRBJ2-5; the match to TRBD2 covers 9 bases. Germline V gene lookup returns CDR1 SGHRS and CDR2 YFSETQ. This CDR3 contains 15 residues. V was pared by 2 bases and J by 5 bases, with 7 bases of the junction left unmatched. The CDR3 sequence: CASSLTAGGMETQYF. The CDR3 coding sequence is TGCGCCAGCAGCTTAACAGCGGGAGGAATGGAGACCCAGTACTTC.

The V call is TRBV4-2, the J call TRBJ1-2, with a weak D call TRBD1 (5 bases). Per germline, CDR1 LGHNA and CDR2 YNFKEQ. The CDR3 length is 15 residues. The V gene lost 0 bases and the J gene lost 4 bases, with 12 bases spanning the gap. CDR3 sequence reads: CASSQDIGGTYGYTF. CDR3 nucleotides: TGTGCCAGCAGCCAAGATATTGGAGGGACCTATGGCTACACCTTC.

This clone has more than one count but fewer than ten. The chain has TRBV2 and TRBJ2-7; 10 nucleotides line up with TRBD2. In germline, CDR1 is SNHLY, CDR2 FYNNEI. With 6 bases clipped from V and 1 base from J, the junction kept 3 bases outside the gene matches. This CDR3 contains 14 residues. CDR3 sequence (DNA): TGTGCCAGCAGCCCGGGACTAGCGTCCTACGAGCAGTACTTC. This encodes CASSPGLASYEQYF.

This chain connects TRBV28 to TRBJ1-2, with 8 bases aligning to TRBD1. Germline assignment: CDR1 MDHEN and CDR2 SYDVKM. The J segment lost 5 bases and the V segment lost 2 bases, leaving 4 bases of the junction unmatched. This CDR3 has 14 residues. The CDR3 DNA follows: TGTGCCAGCAGTTTACCGGGACAGGCTTATGGCTACACCTTC. Residues: CASSLPGQAYGYTF.

The V call is TRBV7-9, the J call TRBJ2-3; unclear D gene. This CDR3 is built from 12 residues. Germline values: CDR1 SEHNR, CDR2 FQNEAQ (reference sequence). The V end lost 2 bases, the J end lost 4 bases, and 4 bases lay between the germline ends. The CDR3 DNA follows: TGTGCCAGCAGCTTATTAGCAGATACGCAGTATTTT. This translates into CASSLLADTQYF.

The chain couples TRBV20-1 to TRBJ1-1; no firm D call. The CDR3 extends over 11 amino acids. V was trimmed by 7 bases and J by 1 base, leaving 7 bases between them. Germline V CDR1 and CDR2: DFQATT, SNEGSKA (reference sequence). This CDR3 reads CSVLANTEAFF. The DNA of the CDR3 is TGCAGTGTCTTGGCGAACACTGAAGCTTTCTTT.

The chain uses TRBV5-1 and TRBJ2-7, with D perhaps TRBD1 (6 bases). Germline V gene lookup returns CDR1 SGHRS and CDR2 YFSETQ. Trimming cost V 4 bases and J 2 bases, with 13 bases left between them. The CDR3 has 14 amino acids. Here the CDR3 DNA reads TGCGCCAGCAGCAGAGTGACAGGCACCTACGAGCAGTACTTC. This sequence encodes CASSRVTGTYEQYF.

This chain links TRBV6-5 with TRBJ2-5; TRBD1 matches 12 bases. The DNA end is more similar to TRBJ2-7, so the J call may be wrong. Germline values: CDR1 MNHEY, CDR2 SVGAGI. The CDR3 runs 14 residues. The CDR3 loop reads CASRGTGGIDEQYF. The CDR3 region has the DNA TGTGCCAGCAGGGGGACAGGGGGCATTGACGAGCAGTACTTC.